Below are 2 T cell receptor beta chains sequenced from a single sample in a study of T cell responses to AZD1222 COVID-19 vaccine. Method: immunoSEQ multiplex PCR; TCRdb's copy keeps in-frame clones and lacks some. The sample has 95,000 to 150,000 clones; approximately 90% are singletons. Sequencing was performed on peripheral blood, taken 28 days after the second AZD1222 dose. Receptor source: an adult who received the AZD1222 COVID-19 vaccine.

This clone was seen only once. For the CDR3, the DNA is TGTGCCAGCAGTTTATCCGGGGACTACGAGCAGTACTTC. Its translation: CASSLSGDYEQYF. The chain carries TRBV27 and TRBJ2-7; perhaps TRBD2 as D (5 bases). Trimming removed 0 bases at V and 3 bases at J, with 6 bases between. This CDR3 is 13 amino acids long. CDR1 and CDR2 from the germline V gene are MNHEY and SMNVEV (reference sequence).

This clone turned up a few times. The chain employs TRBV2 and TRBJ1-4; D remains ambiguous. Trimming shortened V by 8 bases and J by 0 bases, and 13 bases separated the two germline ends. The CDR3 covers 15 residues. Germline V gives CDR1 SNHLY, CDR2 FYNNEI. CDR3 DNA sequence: TGTGCCAGCCGGCGAGAGGCATCAACTAATGAAAAACTGTTTTTT. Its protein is CASRREASTNEKLFF.